A single sample gave rise to the 8 T cell receptor beta chains below, sequenced in a study of blood T cell repertoires in COVID-19. Assay: immunoSEQ multiplex PCR; the TCRdb copy retains only in-frame clones and omits some. The sample holds 180,000 or so clones, roughly 87% seen once. The specimen was peripheral blood. These receptors all stem from a woman in her sixties or seventies with acute or convalescent COVID-19.

J is TRBJ1-3 and V is TRBV11-3; no firm D call. The CDR3 contains 18 residues. V was trimmed by 0 bases and J by 0 bases, leaving 15 bases between them. Germline CDR1 and CDR2: SGHNT and YENEEA. The DNA for the CDR3 is TGTGCCAGCAGCTTAGAGCCTTTCCTTCGGAGCTCTGGAAACACCATATATTTT. It is translated as CASSLEPFLRSSGNTIYF.

The rearrangement uses TRBV15 and TRBJ2-5, with TRBD1 as a possible D gene (5 bases). The CDR3 extends over 15 amino acids. Germline CDR1 and CDR2: LNHNV and YYDKDF (reference sequence). V gave up 0 bases and J gave up 1 base, with 9 bases separating them. The CDR3: CATSRDPGPQETQYF. As DNA, the CDR3 is TGTGCCACCAGCAGAGACCCAGGGCCCCAAGAGACCCAGTACTTC. Full variable domain (rest looked up from reference TRBV15 and TRBJ2-5): DAMVIQNPRYQVTQFGKPVTLSCSQTLNHNVMYWYQQKSSQAPKLLFHYYDKDFNNEADTPDNFQSRRPNTSFCFLDIRSPGLGDTAMYLCATSRDPGPQETQYFGPGTRLLVL.

This clone appeared once. The chain links TRBV6-2 or TRBV6-3 to TRBJ1-2; 7 nucleotides agree with TRBD1. Germline CDR1 MNHEY, CDR2 SVGEGT. V shed 2 bases and J 8 bases; nucleotides not matched to a gene: 5. The length of the CDR3 is 13 residues. CDR3 in amino acids: CASSYDRERGYTF. CDR3 bases: TGTGCCAGCAGTTACGACAGGGAGAGAGGCTACACCTTC.

The genes are TRBV28 and TRBJ2-7, with 13 bases fitting TRBD2. The trim removed 1 base at V and 7 bases at J, leaving 4 bases unmatched. This CDR3 comprises 15 residues. Germline CDR1 and CDR2: MDHEN and SYDVKM. The CDR3: CASSLSTSGRGEQYF. CDR3 bases: TGTGCCAGCAGTTTATCTACTAGCGGGAGGGGGGAGCAGTACTTC.

J is TRBJ2-7 and V is TRBV5-1, with D possibly matching TRBD2 (6 bases). The CDR3 has 16 amino acids. CDR1 and CDR2 (germline): SGHRS, YFSETQ. The V and J ends lost 4 bases and 0 bases respectively, with 17 bases between them. CDR3: CASSLVRGLTSYEQYF. CDR3 nucleotide sequence: TGCGCCAGCAGCCTGGTCCGGGGGTTGACCTCCTACGAGCAGTACTTC.

The rearrangement uses TRBV29-1 and TRBJ1-1, with TRBD1 matching 11 bases. Per the germline V gene, CDR1 is SQVTM and CDR2 is ANQGSEA. The ends lost 7 bases at V and 9 bases at J; junction bases unmatched: 7. This CDR3 is built from 12 residues. The CDR3 loop reads CSAGQGAAKAFF. DNA of the CDR3: TGCAGCGCTGGACAGGGGGCGGCTAAAGCTTTCTTT.

The DNA of the CDR3 is TGTGCCAGCAGCCGGGACAGGCCGCAGTACAATCAGCCCCAGCATTTT. This encodes CASSRDRPQYNQPQHF. V gene TRBV2 combines with J gene TRBJ1-5; 8 bases agree with TRBD1. This CDR3 has 16 amino acids. Germline assignment: CDR1 SNHLY and CDR2 FYNNEI. Trimming removed 6 bases from V and 3 bases from J; junction bases left unmatched: 10.

The chain links TRBV10-1 to TRBJ2-1; perhaps TRBD1 as D (6 bases). Trimming removed 9 bases at V and 5 bases at J, with 11 bases between. The CDR3 extends over 12 amino acids. Looked up from germline, CDR1 is WNHNN and CDR2 is SYGVQD (reference sequence). Here the CDR3 reads CARAGENNEQFF. The DNA for the CDR3 is TGCGCCAGAGCAGGGGAAAACAATGAGCAGTTCTTC.